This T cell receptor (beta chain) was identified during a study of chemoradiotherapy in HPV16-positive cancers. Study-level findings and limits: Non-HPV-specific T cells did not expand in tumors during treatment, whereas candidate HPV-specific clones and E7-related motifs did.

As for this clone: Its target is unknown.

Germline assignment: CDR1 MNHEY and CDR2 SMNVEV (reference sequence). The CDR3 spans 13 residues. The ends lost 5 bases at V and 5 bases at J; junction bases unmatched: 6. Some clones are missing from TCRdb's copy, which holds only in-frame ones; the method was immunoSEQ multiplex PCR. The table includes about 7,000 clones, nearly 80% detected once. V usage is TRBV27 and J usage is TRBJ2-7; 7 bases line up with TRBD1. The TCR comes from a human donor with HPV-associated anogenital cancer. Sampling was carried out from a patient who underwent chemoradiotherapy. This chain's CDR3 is CASSLTGLHEQYF. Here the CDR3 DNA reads TGTGCCAGCAGTCTGACAGGGCTCCACGAGCAGTACTTC.